A selection of T cell receptor beta chains follows, all from one sample in a study of spatial heterogeneity in lung cancer. TCRdb reprocessed the 5' RACE reads via MiXCR and lists one record per CDR3 protein. The profile shows more than 75,000 distinct CDR3 sequences, 10% to 15% of them singletons. Source: PBMCs, taken at surgery. These receptors all stem from a male donor with early-stage non-small cell lung cancer. CDR3s include the opening cysteine and the closing phenylalanine or tryptophan. D genes are given only for firm matches. Clone size is given for some rows only: seen once, a few or many times, or a class if the clone is expanded.

J,V,D,size,DNA,CDR3
TRBJ1-2,TRBV6-5,TRBD1,many,TGTGCCAGCAGTTACTCCCGGACAGGGGGCTATGGCTACACCTTC,CASSYSRTGGYGYTF
TRBJ2-6,TRBV18,TRBD2,few,TGTGCCAGCTCACCACGTCTAGCGGGGGTCTCTGGGGCCAACGTCCTGACTTTC,CASSPRLAGVSGANVLTF
TRBJ2-5,TRBV2,-,few,TGTGCCAGCAGTAGGGGCCAGGGGCGAGAAGAGACCCAGTACTTC,CASSRGQGREETQYF
TRBJ1-5,TRBV29-1,TRBD1,few,TGCAGCGTTGAAACAGGACAGGGTCAGCCCCAGCATTTT,CSVETGQGQPQHF
TRBJ2-3,TRBV11-2,-,-,TGTGCCAGCAGCCCCTATTTGGCTAGCGATAGCACAGATACGCAGTATTTT,CASSPYLASDSTDTQYF
TRBJ2-1,TRBV29-1,-,-,TGCAGCGTTGACGGTCCGGGAGTCAAGCAGTTCTTC,CSVDGPGVKQFF
TRBJ2-7,TRBV20-1,TRBD1,-,TGCAGTGCTAGAGGCGGGACAGGGGGAGATTACGAGCAGTACTTC,CSARGGTGGDYEQYF
TRBJ1-1,TRBV13,-,few,TGTGCCAGCAGTCGACTAGGGGGTGAAGCTTTCTTT,CASSRLGGEAFF
TRBJ1-5,TRBV5-6,-,-,TGTGCCAGCAGCTTGGAAGCAGGGTTCAATCAGCCCCAGCATTTT,CASSLEAGFNQPQHF
TRBJ1-2,TRBV7-2,TRBD1,once,TGTGCCAGCAGCTGGGGGGACAGCGCCCTTAACTATGGCTACACCTTC,CASSWGDSALNYGYTF
TRBJ2-7,TRBV3-1,TRBD2,few,TGTGCCAGCAGCCCCTGGACTAGCGGGAGCTACGAGCAGTACTTC,CASSPWTSGSYEQYF
TRBJ2-5,TRBV20-1,TRBD1,many,TGCAGTGCTAGAACACTACCCGGGACAGGGGATAAGGAGACCCAGTACTTC,CSARTLPGTGDKETQYF
TRBJ2-4,TRBV5-6,-,few,TGTGCCAGCAGCTCCCGGGACTTCCCCAACATTCAGTACTTC,CASSSRDFPNIQYF
TRBJ2-5,TRBV18,-,many,TGTGCCAGCTCACCAGAGACCCAGTACTTC,CASSPETQYF
TRBJ1-3,TRBV27,-,once,TGTGCCAGCAGTTTATCCTTACAGGGAATCTCCTCTGGAAACACCATATATTTT,CASSLSLQGISSGNTIYF
TRBJ2-7,TRBV6-4,-,-,TGTGCCAGCAGTGACTCGATGTTTCCAGGGAGCGAGCAGTACTTC,CASSDSMFPGSEQYF
TRBJ2-5,TRBV6-5,TRBD2,-,TGTGCCAGCAGTTACGGGAGGGGAGGGACCCAGTACTTC,CASSYGRGGTQYF
TRBJ1-2,TRBV12-3/TRBV12-4,-,-,TGTGCCAGCAGGCTTGGGGCGGCTGGCTACACCTTC,CASRLGAAGYTF
TRBJ2-7,TRBV29-1,-,many,TGCAGCGCTACCGGATATTTTAGGACTACCTACGAGCAGTACTTC,CSATGYFRTTYEQYF
TRBJ2-3,TRBV5-4,TRBD1,few,TGTGCCAGCAGATCCGGGACAGCGCCCTCGGATACGCAGTATTTT,CASRSGTAPSDTQYF
TRBJ2-3,TRBV29-1,-,-,TGCAGCGTTGATATCACTGGCACAGATACGCAGTATTTT,CSVDITGTDTQYF
TRBJ1-1,TRBV5-1,TRBD1,many,TGCGCCAGCAGCTTAGGACAGGGGGTGTCTGAAGCTTTCTTT,CASSLGQGVSEAFF
TRBJ1-5,TRBV30,-,-,TGTGCCTGGAGTGCTCAGATGAGCAATCAGCCCCAGCATTTT,CAWSAQMSNQPQHF
TRBJ1-2,TRBV20-1,TRBD1,many,TGCAGTGCAAACCGGGACAGGGGAAGCTATGGCTACACCTTC,CSANRDRGSYGYTF
TRBJ2-3,TRBV19,-,few,TGTGCCAGTAGTATTGGGCTAGCCCCTCAAGATACGCAGTATTTT,CASSIGLAPQDTQYF
TRBJ1-1,TRBV12-3/TRBV12-4,-,-,TGTGCCAGCATTTCCCTACGAGCGGGGACTGAAGCTTTCTTT,CASISLRAGTEAFF
TRBJ1-5,TRBV3-1,-,few,TGTGCCAGCAGCCTTTCCACTGCCAATCAGCCCCAGCATTTT,CASSLSTANQPQHF
TRBJ2-3,TRBV7-2,TRBD2,few,TGTGCCAGCAGCTCCCGGACTAGCGGAACGCAGTATTTT,CASSSRTSGTQYF
TRBJ2-5,TRBV21-1,-,once,TGTGCCATCATAACACCCGGGACAGGGGCTCGCGTGGGGCAAGAGACCCAGTACTTC,CAIITPGTGARVGQETQYF
TRBJ2-5,TRBV19,-,once,TGTGCCAGTAGTATTAGTGGGGTAGAAGAGACCCAGTACTTC,CASSISGVEETQYF
TRBJ2-1,TRBV5-1,-,few,TGCGCCAGCAGCTTCGACAACTACAATGAGCAGTTCTTC,CASSFDNYNEQFF
TRBJ1-2,TRBV11-2,-,-,TGTGCCAGCAGCTCCCCCGGAGGGAACTATGGCTACACCTTC,CASSSPGGNYGYTF
TRBJ2-1,TRBV6-2/TRBV6-3,TRBD2,few,TGTGCCAGCAGTTACTCGGGTTGGCGGGGGTACAATGAGCAGTTCTTC,CASSYSGWRGYNEQFF
TRBJ2-7,TRBV10-3,-,few,TGTGCCATCAGTGAAGGAGGGAGCGCCTACGAGCAGTACTTC,CAISEGGSAYEQYF
TRBJ2-5,TRBV29-1,-,few,TGCAGCGTTGACCCGGGGGCATATAAGACCCAGTACTTC,CSVDPGAYKTQYF
TRBJ1-5,TRBV6-6,-,many,TGTGCCAGCAGCTGGACGGATAGCAATCAGCCCCAGCATTTT,CASSWTDSNQPQHF